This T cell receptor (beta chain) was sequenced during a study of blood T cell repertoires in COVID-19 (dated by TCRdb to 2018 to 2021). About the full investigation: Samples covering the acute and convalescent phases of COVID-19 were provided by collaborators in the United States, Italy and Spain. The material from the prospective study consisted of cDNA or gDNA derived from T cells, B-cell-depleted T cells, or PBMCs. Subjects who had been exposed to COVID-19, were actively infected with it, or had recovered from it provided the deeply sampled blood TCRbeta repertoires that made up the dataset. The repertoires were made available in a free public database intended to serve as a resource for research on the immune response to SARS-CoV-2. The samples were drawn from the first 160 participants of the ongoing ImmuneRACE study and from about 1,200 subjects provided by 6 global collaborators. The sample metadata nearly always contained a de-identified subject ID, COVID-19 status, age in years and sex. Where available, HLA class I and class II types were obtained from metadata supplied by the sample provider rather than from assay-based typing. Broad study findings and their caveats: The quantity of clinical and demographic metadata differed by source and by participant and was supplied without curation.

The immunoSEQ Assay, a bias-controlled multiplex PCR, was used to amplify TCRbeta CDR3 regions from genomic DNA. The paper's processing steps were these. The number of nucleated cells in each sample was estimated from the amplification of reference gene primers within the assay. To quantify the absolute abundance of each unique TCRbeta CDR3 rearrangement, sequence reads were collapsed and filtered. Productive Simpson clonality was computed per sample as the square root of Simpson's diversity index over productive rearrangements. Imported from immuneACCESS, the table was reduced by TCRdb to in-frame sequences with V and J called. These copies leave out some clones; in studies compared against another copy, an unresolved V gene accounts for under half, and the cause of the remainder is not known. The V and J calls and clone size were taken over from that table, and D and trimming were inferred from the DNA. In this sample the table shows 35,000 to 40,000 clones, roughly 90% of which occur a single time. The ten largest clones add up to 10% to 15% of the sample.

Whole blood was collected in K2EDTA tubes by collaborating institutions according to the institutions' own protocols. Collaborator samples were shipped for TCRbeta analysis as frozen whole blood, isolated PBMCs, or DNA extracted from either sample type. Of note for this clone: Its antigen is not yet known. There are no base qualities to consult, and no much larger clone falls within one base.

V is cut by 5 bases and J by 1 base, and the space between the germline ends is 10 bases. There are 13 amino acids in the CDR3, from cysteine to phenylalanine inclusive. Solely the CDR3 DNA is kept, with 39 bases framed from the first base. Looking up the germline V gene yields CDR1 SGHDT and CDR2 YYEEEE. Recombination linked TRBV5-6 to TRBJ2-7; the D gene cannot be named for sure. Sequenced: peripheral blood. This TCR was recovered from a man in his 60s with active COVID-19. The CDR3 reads CASRHTLSYEQYF. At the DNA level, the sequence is TGTGCCAGCAGACACACCCTTTCCTACGAGCAGTACTTC.